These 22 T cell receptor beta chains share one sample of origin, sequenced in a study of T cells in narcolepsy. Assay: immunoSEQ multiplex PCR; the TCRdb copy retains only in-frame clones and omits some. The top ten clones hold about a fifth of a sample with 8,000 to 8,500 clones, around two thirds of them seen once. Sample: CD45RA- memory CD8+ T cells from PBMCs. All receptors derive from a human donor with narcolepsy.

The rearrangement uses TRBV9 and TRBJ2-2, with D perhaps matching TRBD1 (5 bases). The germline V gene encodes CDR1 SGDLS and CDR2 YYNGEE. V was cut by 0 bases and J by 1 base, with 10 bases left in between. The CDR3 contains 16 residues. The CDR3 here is CASSVEAQVNTGELFF. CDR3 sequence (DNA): TGTGCCAGCAGCGTAGAGGCACAGGTGAACACCGGGGAGCTGTTTTTT.

CDR3 DNA: TGCGCCATCCTACAACTCGGGACAGGGGGATTACGGGCGCAGTACTTC. It yields the protein CAILQLGTGGLRAQYF. The V call is TRBV23-1, the J call TRBJ2-7; TRBD1 aligns across 11 bases. TRBV23-1 is known as an ORF, though its function is uncertain. V shed 10 bases and J 9 bases; nucleotides not matched to a gene: 20. The CDR3 has 16 residues.

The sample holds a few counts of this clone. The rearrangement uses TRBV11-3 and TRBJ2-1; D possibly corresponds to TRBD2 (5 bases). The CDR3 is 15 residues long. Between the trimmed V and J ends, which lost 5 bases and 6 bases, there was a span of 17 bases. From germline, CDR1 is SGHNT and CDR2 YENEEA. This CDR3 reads CASSPRRGLGNEQFF. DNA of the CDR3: TGTGCCAGCAGCCCCCGTCGAGGGCTTGGCAATGAGCAGTTCTTC.

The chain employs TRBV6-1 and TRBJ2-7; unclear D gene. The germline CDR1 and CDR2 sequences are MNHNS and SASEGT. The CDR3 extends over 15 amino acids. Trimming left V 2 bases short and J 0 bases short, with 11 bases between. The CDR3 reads CASSEQAGSSYEQYF. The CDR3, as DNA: TGTGCCAGCAGTGAACAGGCAGGAAGCTCCTACGAGCAGTACTTC.

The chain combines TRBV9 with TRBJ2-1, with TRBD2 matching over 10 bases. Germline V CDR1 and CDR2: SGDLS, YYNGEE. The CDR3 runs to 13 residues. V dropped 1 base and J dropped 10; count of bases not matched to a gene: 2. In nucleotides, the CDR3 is TGTGCCAGCAGCGTAACTAGCGGGGCAGAGCAGTTCTTC. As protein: CASSVTSGAEQFF.

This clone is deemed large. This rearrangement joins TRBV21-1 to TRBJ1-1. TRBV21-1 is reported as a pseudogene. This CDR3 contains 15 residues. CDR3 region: CASSKDPGGNTEAFF. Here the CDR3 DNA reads TGTGCCAGCAGCAAAGATCCGGGGGGGAACACTGAAGCTTTCTTT.

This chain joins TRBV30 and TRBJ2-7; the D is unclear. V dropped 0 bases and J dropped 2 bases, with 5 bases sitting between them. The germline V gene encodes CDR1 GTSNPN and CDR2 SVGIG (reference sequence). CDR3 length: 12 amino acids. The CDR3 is CAWSVATYEQYF. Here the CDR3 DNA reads TGTGCCTGGAGTGTAGCCACCTACGAGCAGTACTTC.

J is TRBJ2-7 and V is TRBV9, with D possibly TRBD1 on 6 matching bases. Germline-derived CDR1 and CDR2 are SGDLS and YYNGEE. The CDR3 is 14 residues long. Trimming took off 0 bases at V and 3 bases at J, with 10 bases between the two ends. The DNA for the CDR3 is TGTGCCAGCAGCGTAGCCATAGGGGGCTACGAGCAGTACTTC. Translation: CASSVAIGGYEQYF.

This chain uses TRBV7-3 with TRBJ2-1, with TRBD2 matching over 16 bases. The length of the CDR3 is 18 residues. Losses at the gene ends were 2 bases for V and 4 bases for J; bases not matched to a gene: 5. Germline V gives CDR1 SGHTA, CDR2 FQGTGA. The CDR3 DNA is TGTGCCAGCAGCTTAGCTCCGGGACTAGCGGGGGGGTACAATGAGCAGTTCTTC. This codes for CASSLAPGLAGGYNEQFF. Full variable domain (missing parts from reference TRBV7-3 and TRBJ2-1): GAGVSQTPSNKVTEKGKYVELRCDPISGHTALYWYRQSLGQGPEFLIYFQGTGAADDSGLPNDRFFAVRPEGSVSTLKIQRTERGDSAVYLCASSLAPGLAGGYNEQFFGPGTRLTVL.

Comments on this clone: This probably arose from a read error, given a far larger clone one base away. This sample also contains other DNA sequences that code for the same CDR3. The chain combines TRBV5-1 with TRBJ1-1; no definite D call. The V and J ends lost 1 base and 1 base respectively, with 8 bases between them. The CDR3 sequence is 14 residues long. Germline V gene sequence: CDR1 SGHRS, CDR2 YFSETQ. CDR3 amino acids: CASSLTEWNTEAFF. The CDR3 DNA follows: TGCGCCAGCAGCTTGACAGAGTGGAACACTGAAGCTTTCTTT.

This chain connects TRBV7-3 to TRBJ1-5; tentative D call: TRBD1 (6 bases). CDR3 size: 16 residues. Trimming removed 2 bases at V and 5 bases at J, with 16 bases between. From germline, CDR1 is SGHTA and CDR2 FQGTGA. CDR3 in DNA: TGTGCCAGCAGCTTAGACTTTGGACAGAACTATCAGCCCCAGCATTTT. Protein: CASSLDFGQNYQPQHF.

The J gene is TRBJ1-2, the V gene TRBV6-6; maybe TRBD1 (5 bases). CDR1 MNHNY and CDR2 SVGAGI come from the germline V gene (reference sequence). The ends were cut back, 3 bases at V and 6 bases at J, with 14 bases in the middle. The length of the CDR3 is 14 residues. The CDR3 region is CASSYSPRAHGYTF. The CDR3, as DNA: TGTGCCAGCAGTTATTCTCCCAGGGCCCATGGCTACACCTTC.

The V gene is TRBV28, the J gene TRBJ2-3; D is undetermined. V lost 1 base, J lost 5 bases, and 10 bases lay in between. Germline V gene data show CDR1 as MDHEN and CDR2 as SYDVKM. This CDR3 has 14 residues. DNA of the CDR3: TGTGCCAGCAGTTTATTTGTTACCCGAGATACGCAGTATTTT. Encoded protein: CASSLFVTRDTQYF.

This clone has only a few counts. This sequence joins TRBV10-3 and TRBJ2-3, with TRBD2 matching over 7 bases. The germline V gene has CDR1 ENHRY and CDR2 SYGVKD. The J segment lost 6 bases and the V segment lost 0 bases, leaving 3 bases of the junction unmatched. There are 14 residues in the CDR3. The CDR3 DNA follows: TGTGCCATCAGTGAGTCTGCGACTAGCGATACGCAGTATTTT. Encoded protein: CAISESATSDTQYF.

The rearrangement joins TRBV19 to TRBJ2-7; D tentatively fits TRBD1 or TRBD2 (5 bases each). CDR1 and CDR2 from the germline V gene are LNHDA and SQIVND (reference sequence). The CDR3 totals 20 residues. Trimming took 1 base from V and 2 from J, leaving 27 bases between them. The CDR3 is CASSIVYHISTGTETYEQYF. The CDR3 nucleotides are TGTGCCAGTAGTATAGTATACCATATTTCAACGGGGACGGAGACCTACGAGCAGTACTTC.

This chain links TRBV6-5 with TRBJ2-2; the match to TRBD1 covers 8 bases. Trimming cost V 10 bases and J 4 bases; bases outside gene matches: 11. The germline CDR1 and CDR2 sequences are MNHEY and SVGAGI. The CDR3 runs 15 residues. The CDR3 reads CATHRGTEGTGELFF. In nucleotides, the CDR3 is TGTGCCACCCACAGGGGGACCGAGGGCACCGGGGAGCTGTTTTTT.

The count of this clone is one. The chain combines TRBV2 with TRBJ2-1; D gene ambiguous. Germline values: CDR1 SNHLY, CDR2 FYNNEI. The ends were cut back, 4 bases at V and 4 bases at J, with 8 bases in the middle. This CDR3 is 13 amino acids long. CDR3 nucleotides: TGTGCCAGCAGTGTGACAACGTACAATGAGCAGTTCTTC. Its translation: CASSVTTYNEQFF.

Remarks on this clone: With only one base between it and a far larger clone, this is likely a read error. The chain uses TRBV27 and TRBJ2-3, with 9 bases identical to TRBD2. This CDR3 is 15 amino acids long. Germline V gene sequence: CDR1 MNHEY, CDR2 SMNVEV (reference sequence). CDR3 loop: CASSLAGGIEIQQFF. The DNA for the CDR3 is TGTGCCAGCAGTTTAGCGGGGGGGATCGAGATACAGCAGTTTTTT.

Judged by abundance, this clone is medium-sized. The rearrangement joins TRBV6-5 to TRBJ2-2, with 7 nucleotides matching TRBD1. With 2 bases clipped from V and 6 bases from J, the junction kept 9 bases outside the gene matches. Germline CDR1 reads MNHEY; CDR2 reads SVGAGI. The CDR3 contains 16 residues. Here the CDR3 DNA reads TGTGCCAGCAGTTACCTCGACAGGGTTACCGCCGGGGAGCTGTTTTTT. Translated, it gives CASSYLDRVTAGELFF.

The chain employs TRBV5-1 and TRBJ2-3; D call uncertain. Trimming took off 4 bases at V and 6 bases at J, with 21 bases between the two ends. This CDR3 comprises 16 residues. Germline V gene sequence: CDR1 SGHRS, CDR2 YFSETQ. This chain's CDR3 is CASSQDRGPESDTQYF. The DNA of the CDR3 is TGCGCCAGCAGCCAAGATAGAGGCCCTGAGAGTGATACGCAGTATTTT.

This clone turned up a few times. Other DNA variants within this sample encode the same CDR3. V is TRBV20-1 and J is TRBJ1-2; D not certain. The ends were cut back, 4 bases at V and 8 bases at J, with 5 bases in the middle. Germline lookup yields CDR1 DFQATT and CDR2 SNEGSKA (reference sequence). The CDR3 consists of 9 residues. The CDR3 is CSAKGGYTF. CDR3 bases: TGCAGTGCTAAAGGGGGCTACACCTTC.

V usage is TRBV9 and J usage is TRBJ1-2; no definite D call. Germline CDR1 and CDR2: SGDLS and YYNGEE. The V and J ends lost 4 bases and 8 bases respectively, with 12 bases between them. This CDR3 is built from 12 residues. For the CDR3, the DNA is TGTGCCAGCAGCCCCGGGCCGTCGGGCTACACCTTC. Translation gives CASSPGPSGYTF.